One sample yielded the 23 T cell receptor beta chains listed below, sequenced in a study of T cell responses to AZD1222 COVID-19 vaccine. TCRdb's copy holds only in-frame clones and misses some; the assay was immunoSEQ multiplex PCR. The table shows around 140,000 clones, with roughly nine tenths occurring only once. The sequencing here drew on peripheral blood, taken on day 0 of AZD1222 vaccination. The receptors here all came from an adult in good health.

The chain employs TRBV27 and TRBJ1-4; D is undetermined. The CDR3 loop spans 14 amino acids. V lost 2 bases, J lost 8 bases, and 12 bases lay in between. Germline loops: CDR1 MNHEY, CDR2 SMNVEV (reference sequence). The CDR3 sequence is CASSLRRGVEKLFF. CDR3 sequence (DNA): TGTGCCAGCAGTTTAAGACGCGGCGTCGAAAAACTGTTTTTT.

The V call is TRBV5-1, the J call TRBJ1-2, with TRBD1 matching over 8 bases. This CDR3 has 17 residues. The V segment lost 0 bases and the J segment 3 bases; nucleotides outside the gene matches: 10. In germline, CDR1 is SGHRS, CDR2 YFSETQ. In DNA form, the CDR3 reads TGCGCCAGCAGCTTGGGGTCAGGGGGCGCGGGTGACTATGGCTACACCTTC. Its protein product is CASSLGSGGAGDYGYTF.

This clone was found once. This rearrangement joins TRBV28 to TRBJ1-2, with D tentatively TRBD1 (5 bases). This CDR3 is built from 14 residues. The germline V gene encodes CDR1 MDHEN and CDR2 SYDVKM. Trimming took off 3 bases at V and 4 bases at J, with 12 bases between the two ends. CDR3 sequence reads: CASSLGRQGYGYTF. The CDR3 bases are TGTGCCAGCAGTTTGGGGCGGCAAGGCTATGGCTACACCTTC.

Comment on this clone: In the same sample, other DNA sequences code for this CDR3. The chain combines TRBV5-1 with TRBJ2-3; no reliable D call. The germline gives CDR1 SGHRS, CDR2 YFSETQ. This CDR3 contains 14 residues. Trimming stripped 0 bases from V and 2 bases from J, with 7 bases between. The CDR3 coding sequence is TGCGCCAGCAGCTTGGGGCAGTCCACAGATACGCAGTATTTT. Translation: CASSLGQSTDTQYF.

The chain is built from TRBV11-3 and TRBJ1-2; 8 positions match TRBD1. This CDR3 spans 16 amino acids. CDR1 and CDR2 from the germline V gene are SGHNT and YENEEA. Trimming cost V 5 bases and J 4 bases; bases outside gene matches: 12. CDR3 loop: CASSPCLDRGAYGYTF. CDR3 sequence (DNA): TGTGCCAGCAGCCCGTGCCTCGACAGGGGAGCCTATGGCTACACCTTC.

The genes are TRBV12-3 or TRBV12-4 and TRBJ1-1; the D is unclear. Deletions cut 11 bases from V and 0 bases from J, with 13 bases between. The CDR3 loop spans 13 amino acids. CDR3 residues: CAVKQRMNTEAFF. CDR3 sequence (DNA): TGTGCCGTGAAGCAGCGGATGAACACTGAAGCTTTCTTT.

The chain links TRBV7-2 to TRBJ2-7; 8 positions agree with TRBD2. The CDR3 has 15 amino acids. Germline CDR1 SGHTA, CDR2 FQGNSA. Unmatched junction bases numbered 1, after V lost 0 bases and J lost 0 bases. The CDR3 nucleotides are TGTGCCAGCAGCTTAGCTAGCGGGGTCTCCTACGAGCAGTACTTC. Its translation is CASSLASGVSYEQYF.

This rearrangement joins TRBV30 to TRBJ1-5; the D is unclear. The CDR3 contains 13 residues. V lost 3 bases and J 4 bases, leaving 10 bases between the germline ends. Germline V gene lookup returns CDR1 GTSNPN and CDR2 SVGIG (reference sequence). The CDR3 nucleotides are TGTGCCTGGAGCGAGTTAGGGAATCAGCCCCAGCATTTT. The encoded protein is CAWSELGNQPQHF. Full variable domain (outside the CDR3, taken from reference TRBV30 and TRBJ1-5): SQTIHQWPATLVQPVGSPLSLECTVEGTSNPNLYWYRQAAGRGLQLLFYSVGIGQISSEVPQNLSASRPQDRQFILSSKKLLLSDSGFYLCAWSELGNQPQHFGDGTRLSIL.

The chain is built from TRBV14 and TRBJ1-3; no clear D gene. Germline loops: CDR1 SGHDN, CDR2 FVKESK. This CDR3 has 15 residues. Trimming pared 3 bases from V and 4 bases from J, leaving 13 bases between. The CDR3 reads CASSQNLALGNTIYF. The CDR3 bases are TGTGCCAGCAGCCAGAATTTGGCCCTGGGAAACACCATATATTTT. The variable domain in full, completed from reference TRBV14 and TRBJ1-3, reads EAGVTQFPSHSVIEKGQTVTLRCDPISGHDNLYWYRRVMGKEIKFLLHFVKESKQDESGMPNNRFLAERTGGTYSTLKVQPAELEDSGVYFCASSQNLALGNTIYFGEGSWLTVV.

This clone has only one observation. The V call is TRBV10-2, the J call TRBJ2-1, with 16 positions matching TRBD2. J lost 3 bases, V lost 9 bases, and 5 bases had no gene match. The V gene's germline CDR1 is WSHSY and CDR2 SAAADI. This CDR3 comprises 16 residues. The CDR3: CASMGLAGGLYNEQFF. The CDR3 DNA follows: TGCGCCAGTATGGGACTAGCGGGGGGGCTCTACAATGAGCAGTTCTTC.

CDR3 bases: TGCGCCAGCAGCTTGGGACAGGGAGGCAATCAGCCCCAGCATTTT. Translating gives CASSLGQGGNQPQHF. The chain combines TRBV5-1 with TRBJ1-5; 7 nucleotides agree with TRBD1. CDR3 length: 15 residues. The germline gives CDR1 SGHRS, CDR2 YFSETQ. Trimming at V came to 0 bases and at J to 2 bases, leaving 2 bases not matched to a gene.

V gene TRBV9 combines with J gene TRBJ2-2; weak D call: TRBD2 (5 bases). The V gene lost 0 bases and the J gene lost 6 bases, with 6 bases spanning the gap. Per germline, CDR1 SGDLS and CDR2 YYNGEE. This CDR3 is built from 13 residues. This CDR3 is CASSVGGAGELFF. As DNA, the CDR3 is TGTGCCAGCAGCGTAGGGGGAGCCGGGGAGCTGTTTTTT.

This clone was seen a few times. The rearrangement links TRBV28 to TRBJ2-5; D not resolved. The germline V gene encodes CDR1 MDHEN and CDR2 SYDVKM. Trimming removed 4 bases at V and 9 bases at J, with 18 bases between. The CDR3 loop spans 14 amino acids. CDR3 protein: CASSSLTPSSAQYF. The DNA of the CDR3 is TGTGCCAGCAGTTCACTCACACCCAGTTCGGCCCAGTACTTC.

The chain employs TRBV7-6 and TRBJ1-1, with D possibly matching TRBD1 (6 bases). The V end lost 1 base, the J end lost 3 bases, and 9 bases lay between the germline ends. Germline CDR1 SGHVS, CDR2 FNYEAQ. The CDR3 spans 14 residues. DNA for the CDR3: TGTGCCAGCAGCTTAGTAGAGGGGGACACTGAAGCTTTCTTT. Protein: CASSLVEGDTEAFF. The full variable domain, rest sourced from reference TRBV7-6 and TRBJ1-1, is GAGVSQSPRYKVTKRGQDVALRCDPISGHVSLYWYRQALGQGPEFLTYFNYEAQQDKSGLPNDRFSAERPEGSISTLTIQRTEQRDSAMYRCASSLVEGDTEAFFGQGTRLTVV.

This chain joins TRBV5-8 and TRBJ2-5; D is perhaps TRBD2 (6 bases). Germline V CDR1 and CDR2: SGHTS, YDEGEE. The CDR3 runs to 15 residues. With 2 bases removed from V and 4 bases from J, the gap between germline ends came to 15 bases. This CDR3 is CASSFGGGGGETQYF. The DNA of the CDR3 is TGTGCCAGCAGCTTCGGGGGTGGAGGAGGAGAGACCCAGTACTTC.

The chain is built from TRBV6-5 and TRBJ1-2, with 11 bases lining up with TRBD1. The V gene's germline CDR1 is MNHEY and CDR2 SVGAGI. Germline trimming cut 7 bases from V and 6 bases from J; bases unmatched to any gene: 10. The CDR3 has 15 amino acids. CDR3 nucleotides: TGTGCCAGCATGTGGGAGGGGACAGGGGGACATGGCTACACCTTC. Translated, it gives CASMWEGTGGHGYTF.

The CDR3 sequence is CASSFGPSGTEAFF. The CDR3 DNA is TGCGCCAGCAGCTTCGGCCCCAGCGGCACTGAAGCTTTCTTT. This rearrangement joins TRBV5-1 to TRBJ1-1; D gene ambiguous. V gave up 2 bases and J gave up 4 bases, with 12 bases separating them. The CDR3 runs to 14 residues. Germline lookup yields CDR1 SGHRS and CDR2 YFSETQ.

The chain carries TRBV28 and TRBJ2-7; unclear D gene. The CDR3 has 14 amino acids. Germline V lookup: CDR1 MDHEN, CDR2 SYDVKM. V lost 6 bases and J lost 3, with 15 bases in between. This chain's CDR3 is CASSPTGRGYEQYF. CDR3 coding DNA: TGTGCCAGCAGCCCGACCGGCCGTGGCTACGAGCAGTACTTC.

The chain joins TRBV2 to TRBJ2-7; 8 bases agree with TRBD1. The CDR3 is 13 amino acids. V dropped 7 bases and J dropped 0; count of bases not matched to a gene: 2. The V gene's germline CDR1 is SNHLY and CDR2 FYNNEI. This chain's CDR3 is CASIQGASYEQYF. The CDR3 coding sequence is TGTGCCAGCATCCAGGGGGCCTCCTACGAGCAGTACTTC.

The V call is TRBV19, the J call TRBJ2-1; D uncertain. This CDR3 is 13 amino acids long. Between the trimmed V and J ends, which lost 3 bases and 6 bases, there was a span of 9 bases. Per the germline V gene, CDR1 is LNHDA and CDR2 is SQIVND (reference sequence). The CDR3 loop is CASSMGGFNEQFF. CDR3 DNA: TGTGCCAGTAGTATGGGTGGTTTCAATGAGCAGTTCTTC.

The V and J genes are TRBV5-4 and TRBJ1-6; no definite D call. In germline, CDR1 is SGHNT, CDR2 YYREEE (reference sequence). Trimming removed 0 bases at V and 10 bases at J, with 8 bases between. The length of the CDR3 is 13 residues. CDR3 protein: CASSLVKESPLHF. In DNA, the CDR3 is TGTGCCAGCAGCTTGGTGAAGGAATCACCCCTCCACTTT.

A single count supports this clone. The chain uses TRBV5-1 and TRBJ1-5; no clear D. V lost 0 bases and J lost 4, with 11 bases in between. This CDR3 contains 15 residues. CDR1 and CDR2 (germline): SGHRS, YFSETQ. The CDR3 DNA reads TGCGCCAGCAGCTTGGAGGGCCATCGAAATCAGCCCCAGCATTTT. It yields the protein CASSLEGHRNQPQHF.

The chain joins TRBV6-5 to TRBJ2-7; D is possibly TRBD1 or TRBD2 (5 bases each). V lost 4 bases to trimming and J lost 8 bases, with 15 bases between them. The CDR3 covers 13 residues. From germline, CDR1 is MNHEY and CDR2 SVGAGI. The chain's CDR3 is CASSSVGAGQQYF. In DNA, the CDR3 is TGTGCCAGCAGTTCCGTTGGGGCGGGTCAGCAGTACTTC.